This TCR beta chain was captured by sequencing in a study of T cell changes during pregnancy in multiple sclerosis. The protocol was immunoSEQ multiplex PCR, while the TCRdb copy is restricted to in-frame clones and leaves out a portion. Of tens of thousands of clones listed, approximately 92% were seen once; the top ten hold 1.3%. The CDR3 contains 15 residues. Germline V gives CDR1 LGHNT, CDR2 FRNRAP. V was cut by 2 bases and J by 2 bases, with 9 bases left in between. The V gene is TRBV12-5, the J gene TRBJ2-2; D call uncertain. The sequenced sample consisted of peripheral blood. The TCR comes from a female donor with multiple sclerosis, enrolled in a pregnancy study. CDR3 bases: TGTGCTAGTGGTTTGTCAGCGACAAACACCGGGGAGCTGTTTTTT. It translates to CASGLSATNTGELFF.